This T cell receptor beta chain was sequenced in a study of control samples from healthy donors and cancer patients. Per germline, CDR1 MNHEY and CDR2 SMNVEV (reference sequence). V lost 6 bases and J lost 5; bases outside the gene matches: 16. CDR3 length: 17 amino acids. Method: immunoSEQ multiplex PCR; TCRdb's copy keeps in-frame clones and lacks some. The sample lists 120,000 or so clones; under 95% were seen once. The gene calls are TRBV27 and TRBJ1-2; the match to TRBD1 covers 9 bases. The clonotype was recovered from a man aged 18-30 years in good health. Sequenced sample: blood. The CDR3 here is CASSRTGGGVFKYGYTF. CDR3 coding DNA: TGTGCCAGCAGCCGAACAGGGGGCGGGGTATTCAAGTATGGCTACACCTTC.